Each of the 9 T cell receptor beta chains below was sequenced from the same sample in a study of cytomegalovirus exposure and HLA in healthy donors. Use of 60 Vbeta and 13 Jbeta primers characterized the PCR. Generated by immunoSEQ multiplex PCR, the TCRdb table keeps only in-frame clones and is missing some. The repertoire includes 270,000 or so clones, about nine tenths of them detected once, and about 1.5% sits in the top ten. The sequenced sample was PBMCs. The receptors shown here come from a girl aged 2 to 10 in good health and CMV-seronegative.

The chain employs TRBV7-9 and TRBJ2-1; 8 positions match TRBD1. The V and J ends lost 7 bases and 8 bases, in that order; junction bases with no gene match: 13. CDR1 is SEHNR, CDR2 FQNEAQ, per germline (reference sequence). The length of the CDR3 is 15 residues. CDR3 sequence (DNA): TGTGCCAGCACCACATCCCAGGGGGCGCGGGATGAGCAGTTCTTC. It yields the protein CASTTSQGARDEQFF.

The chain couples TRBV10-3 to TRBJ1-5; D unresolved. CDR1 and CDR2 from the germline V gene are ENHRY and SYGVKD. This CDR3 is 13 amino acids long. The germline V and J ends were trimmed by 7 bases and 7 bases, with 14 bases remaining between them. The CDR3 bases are TGTGCCATCACGGCAACTAGCTCGCAGCCCCAGCATTTT. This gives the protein CAITATSSQPQHF.

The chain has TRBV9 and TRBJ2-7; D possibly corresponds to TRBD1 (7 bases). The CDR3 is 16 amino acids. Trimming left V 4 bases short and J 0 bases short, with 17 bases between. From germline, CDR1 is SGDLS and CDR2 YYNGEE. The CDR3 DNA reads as TGTGCCAGCAGCCCCCGCGGGACAGAATTCTCCTACGAGCAGTACTTC. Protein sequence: CASSPRGTEFSYEQYF.

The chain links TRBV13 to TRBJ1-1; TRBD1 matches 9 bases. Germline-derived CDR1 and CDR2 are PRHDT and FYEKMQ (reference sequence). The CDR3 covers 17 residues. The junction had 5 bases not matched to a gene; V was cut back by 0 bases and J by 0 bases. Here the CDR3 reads CASSLGDRGIMNTEAFF. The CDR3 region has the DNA TGTGCCAGCAGCTTAGGGGACAGGGGAATTATGAACACTGAAGCTTTCTTT.

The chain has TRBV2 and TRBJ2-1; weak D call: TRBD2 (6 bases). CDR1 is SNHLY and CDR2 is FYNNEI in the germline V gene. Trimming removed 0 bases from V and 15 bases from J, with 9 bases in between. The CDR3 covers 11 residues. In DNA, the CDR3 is TGTGCCAGCAGTGAAGCCGGACTATCGTTCTTC. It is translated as CASSEAGLSFF.

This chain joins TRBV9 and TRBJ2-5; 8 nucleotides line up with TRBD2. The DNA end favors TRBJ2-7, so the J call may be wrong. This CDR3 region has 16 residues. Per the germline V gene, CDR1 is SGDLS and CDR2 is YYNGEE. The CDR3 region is CASSASPGLGNYEQYF. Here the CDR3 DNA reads TGTGCCAGCAGCGCCTCACCGGGACTAGGCAACTACGAGCAGTACTTC.

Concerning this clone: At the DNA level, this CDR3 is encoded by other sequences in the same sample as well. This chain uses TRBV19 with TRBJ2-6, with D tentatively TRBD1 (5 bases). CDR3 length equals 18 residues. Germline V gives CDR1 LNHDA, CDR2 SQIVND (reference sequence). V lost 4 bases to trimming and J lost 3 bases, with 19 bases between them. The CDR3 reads CASSTQGKLSDGANVLTF. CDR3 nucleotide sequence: TGTGCCAGTAGTACGCAGGGTAAACTCTCCGATGGGGCCAACGTCCTGACTTTC.

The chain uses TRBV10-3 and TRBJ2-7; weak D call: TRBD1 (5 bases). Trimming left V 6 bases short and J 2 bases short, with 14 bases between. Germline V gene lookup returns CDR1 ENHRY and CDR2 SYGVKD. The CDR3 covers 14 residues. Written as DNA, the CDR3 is TGTGCCATCAGCCCGGCGGCGACAGCCTACGAGCAGTACTTC. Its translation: CAISPAATAYEQYF.

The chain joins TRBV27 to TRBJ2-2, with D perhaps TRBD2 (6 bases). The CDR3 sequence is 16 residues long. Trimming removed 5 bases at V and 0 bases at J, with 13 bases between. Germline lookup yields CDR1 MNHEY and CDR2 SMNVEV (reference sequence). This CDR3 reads CASSTSGTANTGELFF. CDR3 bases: TGTGCCAGCAGTACCTCCGGGACTGCGAACACCGGGGAGCTGTTTTTT.